This record concerns one T cell receptor (beta chain) sequence. Its specificity is unknown. Sequence at one end of the junction differs from germline and may be a read error. Ipilimumab-mediated CTLA-4 blockade plus focal radiation was given to patients having chemo-refractory metastatic non-small-cell lung cancer. This specimen belongs to a study of radiotherapy plus CTLA-4 blockade in lung cancer. Overall study: Among all patients, roughly 17% showed objective responses, while about 30% had disease control.

General observations from the study: Early clonal dynamics of blood T cells, together with interferon-beta, were reported as the best response predictor. Clones of tumor-derived TCRs expanded in blood after radiotherapy plus ipilimumab.

The CDR3 is 15 residues long. The V gene's germline CDR1 is MNHEY and CDR2 SVGAGI. The protocol was immunoSEQ multiplex PCR, while the TCRdb copy is restricted to in-frame clones and leaves out a portion. The data hold fewer than 35,000 clones, with about four fifths observed a single time. The sequencing used peripheral blood, collected from a patient treated with radiotherapy plus ipilimumab. The sequence was obtained from a human donor with non-small cell lung cancer that progressed on radiotherapy plus ipilimumab. This chain joins TRBV6-5 and TRBJ2-3, with D unresolved. The CDR3, as DNA: TGTGCCAGCAGCTACTCTTTGGGAAGTGGAGATACGCAGTATTTT. Residues: CASSYSLGSGDTQYF.